A single sample gave rise to the 17 T cell receptor beta chains below, sequenced in a study of blood T cell repertoires in COVID-19. Clones were sequenced by immunoSEQ multiplex PCR, and TCRdb holds only the in-frame ones, with some missing. The data contain 50,000 or so clones, 87% of them singletons. The sequenced sample was peripheral blood. These receptors were collected from a human donor with active COVID-19. The donor label of this sample is uncertain.

The CDR3 is CASSLEGGKGNGYTF. The CDR3 coding sequence is TGTGCCAGCAGCTTAGAAGGAGGAAAAGGGAATGGCTACACCTTC. The chain recombines TRBV11-1 with TRBJ1-2; D remains ambiguous. The germline V gene has CDR1 SGHAT and CDR2 FQDESV (reference sequence). The length of the CDR3 is 15 residues. Deletions cut 1 base from V and 6 bases from J, with 15 bases between.

The chain is built from TRBV6-2 or TRBV6-3 and TRBJ2-6; D is uncertain. V lost 0 bases and J 0 bases, leaving 6 bases between the germline ends. The CDR3 covers 16 residues. Per the germline V gene, CDR1 is MNHEY and CDR2 is SVGEGT. The CDR3 DNA sequence: TGTGCCAGCAGTTACTCGAGAAACTCTGGGGCCAACGTCCTGACTTTC. Its protein is CASSYSRNSGANVLTF.

The J gene is TRBJ1-1, the V gene TRBV4-3; weak D call: TRBD1 (5 bases). Between the trimmed V and J ends, which lost 5 bases and 7 bases, there was a span of 23 bases. The CDR3 runs 16 residues. The germline gives CDR1 LGHNA, CDR2 YSLEER. The CDR3 protein is CASSLLWGGKGGEAFF. The CDR3 DNA sequence: TGCGCCAGCAGCTTACTTTGGGGGGGGAAGGGAGGTGAAGCTTTCTTT.

Concerning this clone: One end of the junction is discordant with germline, which a read error may explain. This rearrangement joins TRBV6-2 or TRBV6-3 to TRBJ2-7; D gene ambiguous. The germline gives CDR1 MNHEY, CDR2 SVGEGT. The CDR3 covers 12 residues. CDR3 amino acids: CASSAFSYERYF. The CDR3 bases are TGTGCCAGCAGTGCCTTCTCCTACGAGCGGTACTTC.

The J gene is TRBJ2-7, the V gene TRBV9; perhaps TRBD1 as D (7 bases). This CDR3 is 16 amino acids long. The V and J ends lost 0 bases and 4 bases respectively, with 17 bases between them. CDR1 and CDR2 (germline): SGDLS, YYNGEE. CDR3 in amino acids: CASSVGVRGADYEQYF. CDR3 in DNA: TGTGCCAGCAGCGTAGGAGTCAGGGGGGCCGATTACGAGCAGTACTTC.

The J gene is TRBJ1-2, the V gene TRBV18; D is undetermined. Trimming took off 0 bases at V and 4 bases at J, with 12 bases between the two ends. Germline CDR1 and CDR2: KGHSH and LQKENI. This CDR3 has 15 amino acids. CDR3 nucleotide sequence: TGTGCCAGCTCACCACCTACCGGAGTCGGCTATGGCTACACCTTC. This gives the protein CASSPPTGVGYGYTF.

The chain couples TRBV5-4 to TRBJ2-2; 10 bases map to TRBD2. Germline CDR1 is SGHNT and CDR2 is YYREEE (reference sequence). The CDR3 runs 15 residues. The trim removed 5 bases at V and 7 bases at J, leaving 8 bases unmatched. CDR3 DNA: TGTGCCAGCAGGCAGCGGGGGGGTTCTGACGGGGAGCTGTTTTTT. Protein sequence: CASRQRGGSDGELFF.

This chain uses TRBV11-1 with TRBJ1-2, with D unclear. This CDR3 region has 13 residues. In germline, CDR1 is SGHAT, CDR2 FQDESV (reference sequence). The V gene lost 1 base and the J gene lost 3 bases, with 6 bases spanning the gap. The CDR3 DNA reads as TGTGCCAGCAGCTTAGGTCAGGACTATGGCTACACCTTC. This encodes CASSLGQDYGYTF.

V gene TRBV3-1 (or the pseudogene TRBV3-2) combines with J gene TRBJ1-1; maybe TRBD1 (6 bases). The CDR3 covers 17 residues. CDR1 and CDR2 from the germline V gene are LGHDT and YNNKEL (reference sequence). Trimming pared 3 bases from V and 4 bases from J, leaving 21 bases between. CDR3 DNA: TGTGCCAGCAGCCAGGGATTACGAGGGGGAAGGATCACTGAAGCTTTCTTT. It is translated as CASSQGLRGGRITEAFF.

The CDR3 loop is CASSQVVTIGTEAFF. CDR3 DNA: TGCGCCAGCAGCCAAGTAGTTACGATCGGCACTGAAGCTTTCTTT. The chain employs TRBV4-3 and TRBJ1-1; no definite D call. Germline assignment: CDR1 LGHNA and CDR2 YSLEER. With 1 base removed from V and 4 bases from J, the gap between germline ends came to 13 bases. This CDR3 contains 15 residues.

There are a few counts of this clone. This sequence joins TRBV4-3 and TRBJ1-5; TRBD1 is a possible D gene (5 bases). The ends were cut back, 0 bases at V and 9 bases at J, with 12 bases in the middle. CDR1 is LGHNA, CDR2 YSLEER, per germline. CDR3 length equals 14 residues. CDR3 sequence (DNA): TGCGCCAGCAGCCAAGAAGGGGCCCTCGGGCCCCAGCATTTT. Protein: CASSQEGALGPQHF.

The chain combines TRBV7-9 with TRBJ2-3, with a weak D call TRBD2 (6 bases). Trimming pared 7 bases from V and 2 bases from J, leaving 7 bases between. Germline V lookup: CDR1 SEHNR, CDR2 FQNEAQ (reference sequence). This CDR3 is built from 12 residues. CDR3 residues: CASTSDTDTQYF. CDR3 sequence (DNA): TGTGCCAGCACTAGCGACACAGATACGCAGTATTTT.

The chain has TRBV10-3 and TRBJ2-3; D is perhaps TRBD2 (7 bases). Germline V gene data show CDR1 as ENHRY and CDR2 as SYGVKD. The CDR3 runs to 15 residues. With 8 bases removed from V and 5 bases from J, the gap between germline ends came to 20 bases. The CDR3 reads CAIGAGARTGDTQYF. The CDR3, as DNA: TGTGCCATCGGGGCGGGGGCGAGAACCGGAGATACGCAGTATTTT.

The J gene is TRBJ1-2, the V gene TRBV5-6; maybe TRBD1 (5 bases). V was cut by 1 base and J by 10 bases, with 11 bases left in between. Germline V gene data show CDR1 as SGHDT and CDR2 as YYEEEE. This CDR3 spans 12 amino acids. The CDR3 coding sequence is TGTGCCAGCAGCTTGCCCCAGGGCCCCTACACCTTC. As protein: CASSLPQGPYTF.

The chain combines TRBV2 with TRBJ2-3; 12 bases fit TRBD2. The CDR3 is 16 residues long. Germline V lookup: CDR1 SNHLY, CDR2 FYNNEI. Trimming removed 2 bases from V and 4 bases from J; junction bases left unmatched: 4. The CDR3 loop reads CASSERASGGADTQYF. The CDR3 DNA sequence: TGTGCCAGCAGTGAAAGGGCTAGCGGGGGGGCAGATACGCAGTATTTT.

The CDR3 sequence: CATSPAGENIQYF. CDR3 in DNA: TGTGCCACCAGTCCAGCCGGAGAAAACATTCAGTACTTC. The rearrangement joins TRBV24-1 to TRBJ2-4; the D is unclear. CDR3 length: 13 residues. CDR1 is KGHDR, CDR2 SFDVKD, per germline. Trimming removed 6 bases at V and 5 bases at J, with 10 bases between.

The chain combines TRBV21-1 with TRBJ2-1; the table's D call TRBD1 went unverified against the DNA. TRBV21-1 is a pseudogene segment. The CDR3 runs 18 residues. As DNA, the CDR3 is TGTGCCAGCAGCAAAGAATGGGGGGACAGGGTCTCCTACAATGAGCAGTTCTTC. Encoded protein: CASSKEWGDRVSYNEQFF.